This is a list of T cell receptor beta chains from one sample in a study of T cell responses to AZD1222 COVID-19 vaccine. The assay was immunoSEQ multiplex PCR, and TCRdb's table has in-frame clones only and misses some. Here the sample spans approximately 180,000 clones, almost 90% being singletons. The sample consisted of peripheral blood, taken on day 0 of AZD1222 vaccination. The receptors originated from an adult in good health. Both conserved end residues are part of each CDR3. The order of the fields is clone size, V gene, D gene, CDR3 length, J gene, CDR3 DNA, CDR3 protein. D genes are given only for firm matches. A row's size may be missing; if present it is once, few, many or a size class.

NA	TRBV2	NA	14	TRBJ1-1	TGTGCCAGCAGTGTAGAACAGGGAGACACTGAAGCTTTCTTT	CASSVEQGDTEAFF
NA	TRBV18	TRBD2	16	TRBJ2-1	TGTGCCAGCTCACCACCGGACGGGGGGGCTGGCAATGAGCAGTTCTTC	CASSPPDGGAGNEQFF
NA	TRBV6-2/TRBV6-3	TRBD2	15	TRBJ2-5	TGTGCCAGCAGCCCAACTAGCGGGGGGTCGGAGACCCAGTACTTC	CASSPTSGGSETQYF
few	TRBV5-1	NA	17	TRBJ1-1	TGCGCCAGCAGCTTGAGGGGCAGTCTGGGATCGAACACTGAAGCTTTCTTT	CASSLRGSLGSNTEAFF
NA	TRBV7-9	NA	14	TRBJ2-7	TGTGCCAGCAGCCCCCGGACAGATCCCTACGAGCAGTACTTC	CASSPRTDPYEQYF
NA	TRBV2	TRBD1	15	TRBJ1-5	TGTGCCAGCACCTTAAGGCCAGGGGGCGATCAGCCCCAGCATTTT	CASTLRPGGDQPQHF
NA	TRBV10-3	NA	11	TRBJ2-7	TGTGCCATCAGTGAGAACCGCGAGCAGTACTTC	CAISENREQYF
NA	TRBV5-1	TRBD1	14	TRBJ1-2	TGCGCCAGCAGCTGGGACAGGGGACACTATGGCTACACCTTC	CASSWDRGHYGYTF
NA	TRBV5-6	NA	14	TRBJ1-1	TGTGCCAGCAGCGCCTCCCGTGTTGAGACTGAAGCTTTCTTT	CASSASRVETEAFF
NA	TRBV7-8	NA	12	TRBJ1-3	TGTGCCAGCAGCATCTCTGGAAACACCATATATTTT	CASSISGNTIYF
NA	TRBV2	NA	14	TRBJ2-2	TGTGCCAGCACCGGGACCCGAGGCACCGGGGAGCTGTTTTTT	CASTGTRGTGELFF
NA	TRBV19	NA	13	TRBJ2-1	TGTGCCAGTAGTATGGGACTTCATAATGAGCAGTTCTTC	CASSMGLHNEQFF
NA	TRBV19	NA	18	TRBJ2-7	TGTGCCAGTAGCATACCACCTGGAACCGGGACAATTAACTACGAGCAGTACTTC	CASSIPPGTGTINYEQYF
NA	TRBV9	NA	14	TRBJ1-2	TGTGCCAGCAGCGTAGACCAGGGGATCTATGGCTACACCTTC	CASSVDQGIYGYTF
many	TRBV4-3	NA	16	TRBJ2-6	TGCGCCAGCAGCCAGGACGTTTACTCTGGGGCCAACGTCCTGACTTTC	CASSQDVYSGANVLTF
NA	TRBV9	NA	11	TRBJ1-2	TGTGCCAGCAGCGGTTTCAGGGGCTACACCTTC	CASSGFRGYTF
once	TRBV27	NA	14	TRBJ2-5	TGTGCCAGCAGTTTACTGGGATACCAAGAGACCCAGTACTTC	CASSLLGYQETQYF
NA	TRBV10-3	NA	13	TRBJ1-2	TGTGCCATCTTGGGTGCCCGGGATAATGGCTACACCTTC	CAILGARDNGYTF
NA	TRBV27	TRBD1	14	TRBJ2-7	TGTGCCAGCAGTTACCGGGACAGACCCTACGAGCAGTACTTC	CASSYRDRPYEQYF